Below, one T cell receptor beta chain is given with its context. V shed 6 bases and J 0 bases; nucleotides not matched to a gene: 1. The CDR3 length is 13 residues. The V gene's germline CDR1 is WSHSY and CDR2 SAAADI. This specimen comes from a study of T cell changes during pregnancy in multiple sclerosis. TCRdb's table, derived via immunoSEQ multiplex PCR, lists solely in-frame clones and lacks some. The data contain roughly 63,000 clones, roughly 91% of them seen just once; the ten biggest clones take up roughly 2.1%. V usage is TRBV10-2 and J usage is TRBJ1-1; the match to TRBD1 covers 7 bases. This sequence was found in a female donor in good health, enrolled as a control in a pregnancy study. The material sequenced was peripheral blood, taken in the second trimester of pregnancy. The CDR3 DNA reads TGCGCCAGCAGAAGGGGGCTGAACACTGAAGCTTTCTTT. Its protein is CASRRGLNTEAFF.